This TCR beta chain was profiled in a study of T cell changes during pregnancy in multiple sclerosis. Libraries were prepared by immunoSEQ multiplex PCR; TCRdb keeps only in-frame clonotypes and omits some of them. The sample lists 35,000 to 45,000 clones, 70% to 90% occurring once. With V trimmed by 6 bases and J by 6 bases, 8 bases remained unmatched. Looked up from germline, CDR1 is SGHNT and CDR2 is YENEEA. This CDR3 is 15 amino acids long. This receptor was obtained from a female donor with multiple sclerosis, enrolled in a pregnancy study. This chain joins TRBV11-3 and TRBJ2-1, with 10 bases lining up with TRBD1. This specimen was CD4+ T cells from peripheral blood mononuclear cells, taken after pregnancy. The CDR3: CASSSGTGESNEQFF. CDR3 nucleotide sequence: TGTGCCAGCAGTTCCGGGACAGGGGAGTCCAATGAGCAGTTCTTC.